The 16 T cell receptor beta chains presented below share a single source sample, sequenced in a study of OX40 agonist ivuxolimab in advanced cancers. Profiled with immunoSEQ multiplex PCR; TCRdb holds only in-frame clones, not every one. The sample includes some 69,000 clones, 90% of them seen just once. The sequenced sample was CD4+ or CD8+ T cells sorted from blood, obtained in a trial of the OX40 agonist ivuxolimab. The source of these receptors is an adult with an advanced solid tumor such as melanoma, head and neck, liver or kidney cancer.

The chain recombines TRBV7-2 with TRBJ2-7, with D perhaps matching TRBD1 (5 bases). Trimming shortened V by 3 bases and J by 2 bases, and 8 bases separated the two germline ends. This CDR3 is built from 13 residues. Germline CDR1 reads SGHTA; CDR2 reads FQGNSA. CDR3 sequence reads: CASSFTGTYEQYF. DNA of the CDR3: TGTGCCAGCAGCTTCACAGGTACCTACGAGCAGTACTTC.

The DNA of the CDR3 is TGTGCCAGCAGCGCCGGGACTAGCGCCTACGAGCAGTACTTC. Its translation: CASSAGTSAYEQYF. The chain is built from TRBV9 and TRBJ2-7; 10 positions agree with TRBD2. Trimming cost V 3 bases and J 2 bases; bases outside gene matches: 2. Germline CDR1 and CDR2: SGDLS and YYNGEE. The CDR3 extends over 14 amino acids.

This clone has a single count. The genes are TRBV9 and TRBJ1-3; possible D gene TRBD1, 5 bases. CDR1 and CDR2 (germline): SGDLS, YYNGEE. V lost 3 bases to trimming and J lost 0 bases, with 13 bases between them. This CDR3 region has 16 residues. The CDR3 loop is CASSGAMGLSGNTIYF. CDR3 nucleotide sequence: TGTGCCAGCAGCGGGGCCATGGGACTCTCTGGAAACACCATATATTTT. Combining the CDR3 with reference TRBV9 and TRBJ1-3 gives the whole variable domain DSGVTQTPKHLITATGQRVTLRCSPRSGDLSVYWYQQSLDQGLQFLIQYYNGEERAKGNILERFSAQQFPDLHSELNLSSLELGDSALYFCASSGAMGLSGNTIYFGEGSWLTVV.

In DNA, the CDR3 is TGTGCCAGCAGTGAGTTTTACGAGCAGTACTTC. This sequence encodes CASSEFYEQYF. The chain carries TRBV6-1 and TRBJ2-7; D unresolved. The CDR3 loop spans 11 amino acids. Deletions cut 3 bases from V and 4 bases from J, with 4 bases between. Germline values: CDR1 MNHNS, CDR2 SASEGT.

The rearrangement links TRBV11-3 to TRBJ1-4; the D is unclear. Trimming shortened V by 8 bases and J by 8 bases, and 18 bases separated the two germline ends. Per germline, CDR1 SGHNT and CDR2 YENEEA. The CDR3 consists of 14 residues. The CDR3 DNA is TGTGCCAGCCGCCAAGGGCGAAAGGGAGAAAAACTGTTTTTT. As protein: CASRQGRKGEKLFF.

J is TRBJ2-7 and V is TRBV28, with 9 bases aligning to TRBD2. With V trimmed by 7 bases and J by 1 base, 8 bases remained unmatched. The CDR3 runs to 15 residues. The germline V gene has CDR1 MDHEN and CDR2 SYDVKM. The CDR3 DNA sequence: TGTGCCAGCACCAGGGCACTAGCGGGTTCCTACGAGCAGTACTTC. Translated, it gives CASTRALAGSYEQYF.

This chain connects TRBV9 to TRBJ2-1, with D tentatively TRBD2 (6 bases). The CDR3 is made up of 14 amino acids. V was cut by 6 bases and J by 3 bases, with 13 bases left in between. Per the germline V gene, CDR1 is SGDLS and CDR2 is YYNGEE. CDR3 sequence reads: CASTSGVGYNEQFF. The CDR3 DNA follows: TGTGCCAGCACCTCGGGGGTCGGCTACAATGAGCAGTTCTTC.

This rearrangement joins TRBV6-5 to TRBJ2-7, with 8 nucleotides matching TRBD2. The CDR3 is 13 residues long. Germline V lookup: CDR1 MNHEY, CDR2 SVGAGI. J was trimmed by 4 bases and V by 7 bases; bases with no gene match: 6. This chain's CDR3 is CASKVAGLYEQYF. CDR3 in DNA: TGTGCCAGCAAGGTAGCGGGGCTTTACGAGCAGTACTTC.

The chain carries TRBV7-2 and TRBJ2-1; 11 bases are a match to TRBD2. V lost 6 bases and J lost 7; bases outside the gene matches: 8. The CDR3 sequence is 15 residues long. Germline V gene data show CDR1 as SGHTA and CDR2 as FQGNSA. This CDR3 reads CASSPGASGRNEQFF. Here the CDR3 DNA reads TGTGCCAGCAGTCCAGGGGCTAGCGGGAGGAATGAGCAGTTCTTC.

The J gene is TRBJ2-3, the V gene TRBV2; D gene uncertain. V was cut by 4 bases and J by 3 bases, with 2 bases left in between. CDR1 and CDR2 (germline): SNHLY, FYNNEI. The CDR3 sequence is 11 residues long. The CDR3 spells CASSVTDTQYF. As DNA, the CDR3 is TGTGCCAGCAGTGTAACAGATACGCAGTATTTT.

The V and J genes are TRBV2 and TRBJ2-3; 8 nucleotides line up with TRBD1. The CDR3 is 15 amino acids. CDR1 is SNHLY and CDR2 is FYNNEI in the germline V gene. V lost 4 bases to trimming and J lost 5 bases; unmatched junction nucleotides: 8. The CDR3 reads CASSGDRGPGDTQYF. The CDR3 DNA reads TGTGCCAGCAGTGGCGACAGGGGTCCCGGAGATACGCAGTATTTT.

The chain links TRBV5-1 to TRBJ1-1, with a tentative D call TRBD1 (5 bases). CDR1 and CDR2 (germline): SGHRS, YFSETQ. CDR3 length equals 15 residues. Trimming took 4 bases from V and 4 from J, leaving 17 bases between them. The CDR3 DNA sequence: TGCGCCAGCAGCCACTCTTCAGGGTCGCGCACTGAAGCTTTCTTT. Translating it yields CASSHSSGSRTEAFF.

The V and J genes are TRBV5-4 and TRBJ2-5; the match to TRBD2 covers 7 bases. The CDR3 consists of 12 residues. Germline V gene sequence: CDR1 SGHNT, CDR2 YYREEE (reference sequence). With 6 bases clipped from V and 6 bases from J, the junction kept 5 bases outside the gene matches. This CDR3 reads CASTSGGQTQYF. CDR3 coding DNA: TGTGCCAGCACCTCGGGGGGACAGACCCAGTACTTC.

This sequence joins TRBV19 and TRBJ2-3; D tentatively fits TRBD1 or TRBD2 (5 bases each). From germline, CDR1 is LNHDA and CDR2 SQIVND (reference sequence). The CDR3 is 14 amino acids. The V end lost 5 bases, the J end lost 3 bases, and 12 bases lay between the germline ends. The CDR3, as DNA: TGTGCCAGTAGTCCCCTCTGGGGGACAGATACGCAGTATTTT. As protein: CASSPLWGTDTQYF.

This chain links TRBV6-6 with TRBJ2-7, with D uncertain. The CDR3 runs to 15 residues. Germline-derived CDR1 and CDR2 are MNHNY and SVGAGI (reference sequence). V was clipped by 5 bases and J by 1 base, with 15 bases between them. The CDR3 reads CASSTPPPGSYEQYF. The CDR3 DNA reads TGTGCCAGCAGTACGCCTCCTCCCGGGTCCTACGAGCAGTACTTC.

This clone has just one count. The chain has TRBV10-2 and TRBJ2-6, with no clear D. The CDR3 loop spans 16 amino acids. V was trimmed by 2 bases and J by 2 bases, leaving 10 bases between them. Looked up from germline, CDR1 is WSHSY and CDR2 is SAAADI. DNA for the CDR3: TGCGCCAGCAGTGAGCCGAGAGGTCCTGGGGCCAACGTCCTGACTTTC. As protein: CASSEPRGPGANVLTF.